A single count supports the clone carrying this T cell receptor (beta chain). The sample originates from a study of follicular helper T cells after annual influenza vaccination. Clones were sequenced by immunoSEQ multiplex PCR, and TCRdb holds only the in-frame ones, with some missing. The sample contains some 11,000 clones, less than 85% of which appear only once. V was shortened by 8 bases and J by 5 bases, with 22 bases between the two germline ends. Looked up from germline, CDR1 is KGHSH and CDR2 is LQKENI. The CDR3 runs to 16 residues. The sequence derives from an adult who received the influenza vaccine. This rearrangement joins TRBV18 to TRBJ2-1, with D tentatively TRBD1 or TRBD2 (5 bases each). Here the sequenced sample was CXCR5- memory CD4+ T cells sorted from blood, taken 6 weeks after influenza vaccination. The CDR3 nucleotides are TGTGCCAGCGCCCCTGGAGAGGGGTACCCTAACAATGAGCAGTTCTTC. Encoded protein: CASAPGEGYPNNEQFF.